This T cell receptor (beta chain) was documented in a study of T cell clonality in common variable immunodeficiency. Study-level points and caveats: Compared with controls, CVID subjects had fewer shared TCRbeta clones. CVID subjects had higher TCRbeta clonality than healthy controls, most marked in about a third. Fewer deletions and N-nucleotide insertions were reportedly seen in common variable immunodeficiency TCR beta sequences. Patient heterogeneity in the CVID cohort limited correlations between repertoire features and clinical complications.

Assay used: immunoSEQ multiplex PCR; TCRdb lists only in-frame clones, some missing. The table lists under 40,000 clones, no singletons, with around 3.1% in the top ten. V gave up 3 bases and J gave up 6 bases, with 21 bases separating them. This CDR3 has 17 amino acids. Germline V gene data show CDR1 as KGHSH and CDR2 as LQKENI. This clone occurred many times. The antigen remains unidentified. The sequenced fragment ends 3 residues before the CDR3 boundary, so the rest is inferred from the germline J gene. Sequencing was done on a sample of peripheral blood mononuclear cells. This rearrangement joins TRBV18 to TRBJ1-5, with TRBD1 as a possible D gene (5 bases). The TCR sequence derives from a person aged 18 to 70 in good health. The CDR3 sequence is CASSPPMAGGRAQPQHF. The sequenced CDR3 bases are TGTGCCAGCTCACCCCCCATGGCTGGGGGGAGAGCTCAGCCC.